One sample yielded the 22 T cell receptor beta chains listed below, sequenced in a study of OX40 agonist ivuxolimab in advanced cancers. Profiling relied on immunoSEQ multiplex PCR, and the TCRdb table lists in-frame clones only, not all of them. Of about 56,000 clones in the sample, 70% to 85% are singletons; the top ten hold more than 3.5%. This sample comprised CD4+ or CD8+ T cells sorted from blood, obtained in a trial of the OX40 agonist ivuxolimab. The source is an adult with an advanced solid tumor such as melanoma, head and neck, liver or kidney cancer.

DNA for the CDR3: TGTGCCACCCGGTACAATGAGCAGTTCTTC. Protein product: CATRYNEQFF. The V call is TRBV6-1, the J call TRBJ2-1; no reliable D call. V dropped 10 bases and J dropped 4 bases, with 5 bases sitting between them. The CDR3 has 10 residues. Germline CDR1 MNHNS, CDR2 SASEGT.

As regards this clone: Other DNA sequences from this sample encode an identical CDR3 as well. The genes are TRBV2 and TRBJ1-2; D is ambiguous. This CDR3 spans 13 amino acids. Per the germline V gene, CDR1 is SNHLY and CDR2 is FYNNEI. The V end was cut by 1 base, the J end by 1 base, with 4 bases between. In DNA, the CDR3 is TGTGCCAGCAGTGAAGAGGGTAACTATGGCTACACCTTC. Protein sequence: CASSEEGNYGYTF.

V usage is TRBV5-6 and J usage is TRBJ1-4; D is unresolved. Germline V lookup: CDR1 SGHDT, CDR2 YYEEEE. This CDR3 has 13 amino acids. The V and J ends lost 4 bases and 3 bases respectively, with 7 bases between them. The CDR3 loop is CASSRVANEKLFF. The CDR3 region has the DNA TGTGCCAGCAGCCGGGTGGCTAATGAAAAACTGTTTTTT.

This clone was seen more than once but under ten times. The V and J genes are TRBV9 and TRBJ2-3; 9 bases agree with TRBD2. Germline V CDR1 and CDR2: SGDLS, YYNGEE. The CDR3 contains 17 residues. Germline trimming cut 0 bases from V and 0 bases from J; bases unmatched to any gene: 5. The CDR3 DNA reads TGTGCCAGCAGCGTAGGGTTCGCGGGAGGGAGCACAGATACGCAGTATTTT. Translated, it gives CASSVGFAGGSTDTQYF.

The chain links TRBV5-5 to TRBJ1-1, with D hard to call. This CDR3 has 13 residues. Deletions cut 4 bases from V and 2 bases from J, with 9 bases between. Per the germline V gene, CDR1 is SGHKS and CDR2 is YYEKEE (reference sequence). The CDR3, as DNA: TGTGCCAGCAGCCTCCAGGCAAACACTGAAGCTTTCTTT. Protein: CASSLQANTEAFF.

This chain connects TRBV5-1 to TRBJ2-5, with TRBD2 identical over 9 bases. V lost 4 bases and J lost 4; bases outside the gene matches: 14. There are 17 residues in the CDR3. The germline V gene has CDR1 SGHRS and CDR2 YFSETQ. DNA of the CDR3: TGCGCCAGCAGCGCGTGGGGACTAGCCCCGACGGGAGAGACCCAGTACTTC. As protein: CASSAWGLAPTGETQYF.

The chain uses TRBV6-4 and TRBJ2-1; TRBD2 matches at 7 bases. Trimming took 5 bases from V and 8 from J; bases not matched to a gene: 9. The CDR3 runs 14 residues. Germline CDR1 and CDR2: MRHNA and SNTAGT. Written as DNA, the CDR3 is TGTGCCAGCAGTCGGGACTACCTCGTACATGAGCAGTTCTTC. Its translation: CASSRDYLVHEQFF.

The sample holds one count of this clone. The chain is built from TRBV28 and TRBJ2-5; the match to TRBD1 covers 12 bases. After removal of 7 bases from V and 4 bases from J, the junction contained 7 bases not matched to a gene. The CDR3 has 15 residues. Germline V lookup: CDR1 MDHEN, CDR2 SYDVKM. CDR3 in amino acids: CASTQGQGARETQYF. The CDR3 DNA is TGTGCCAGCACCCAGGGACAGGGGGCGAGAGAGACCCAGTACTTC.

J is TRBJ2-7 and V is TRBV5-1; D might be TRBD1 or TRBD2, each matching 5 bases. CDR1 and CDR2 (germline): SGHRS, YFSETQ. The germline V and J ends were trimmed by 3 bases and 8 bases, with 24 bases remaining between them. The CDR3 is made up of 16 amino acids. The chain's CDR3 is CASSSDGTYGAGKQYF. The CDR3 coding sequence is TGCGCCAGCAGCTCCGACGGGACGTATGGCGCTGGGAAGCAGTACTTC.

This chain links TRBV5-1 with TRBJ1-3; D perhaps matches TRBD1 (5 bases). Per germline, CDR1 SGHRS and CDR2 YFSETQ. The CDR3 extends over 16 amino acids. V lost 0 bases, J lost 0 bases, and 10 bases lay in between. The CDR3 here is CASSLAGASSGNTIYF. The CDR3 coding sequence is TGCGCCAGCAGCTTGGCCGGGGCTTCCTCTGGAAACACCATATATTTT.

The chain uses TRBV7-2 and TRBJ1-5; a possible D gene is TRBD1 (6 bases). Looked up from germline, CDR1 is SGHTA and CDR2 is FQGNSA. V lost 5 bases and J 3 bases, leaving 17 bases between the germline ends. The CDR3 loop spans 16 amino acids. The CDR3 reads CASSPSPGVPNQPQHF. The CDR3 nucleotides are TGTGCCAGCAGCCCAAGCCCAGGGGTTCCCAATCAGCCCCAGCATTTT. The whole variable domain, filled in from reference TRBV7-2 and TRBJ1-5, reads GAGVSQSPSNKVTEKGKDVELRCDPISGHTALYWYRQSLGQGLEFLIYFQGNSAPDKSGLPSDRFSAERTGGSVSTLTIQRTQQEDSAVYLCASSPSPGVPNQPQHFGDGTRLSIL.

The CDR3 DNA reads TGTGCCAGTAGTTCCCCGACCGGGACAGACTACAATGAGCAGTTCTTC. This codes for CASSSPTGTDYNEQFF. This rearrangement joins TRBV19 to TRBJ2-1, with 7 bases lining up with TRBD1. Germline loops: CDR1 LNHDA, CDR2 SQIVND (reference sequence). This CDR3 contains 16 residues. The J segment lost 3 bases and the V segment lost 5 bases, leaving 10 bases of the junction unmatched.

To note about this clone: This may stem from a read error, because a much larger clone lies one nucleotide away. The same CDR3 arises from other DNA sequences in this sample as well. The V call is TRBV7-9, the J call TRBJ1-4, with 9 bases lining up with TRBD1. CDR3 size: 16 residues. V was clipped by 6 bases and J by 0 bases; unmatched bases: 5. Looked up from germline, CDR1 is SEHNR and CDR2 is FQNEAQ (reference sequence). Written as DNA, the CDR3 is TGTGCCAGCAGTCCCGGACAGGGGCCAACTAATGAAAAACTGTTTTTT. This gives the protein CASSPGQGPTNEKLFF.

J is TRBJ2-5 and V is TRBV7-9; TRBD2 matches 8 bases. Germline V gives CDR1 SEHNR, CDR2 FQNEAQ (reference sequence). This CDR3 has 15 residues. After removal of 5 bases from V and 5 bases from J, the junction contained 10 bases not matched to a gene. The CDR3 DNA sequence: TGTGCCAGCAGCCCCCGCGGGACTAGTGTGGAGACCCAGTACTTC. Protein product: CASSPRGTSVETQYF.

This chain joins TRBV14 and TRBJ2-7, with no clear D. V lost 4 bases to trimming and J lost 6 bases, with 7 bases between them. The germline gives CDR1 SGHDN, CDR2 FVKESK. CDR3 length: 11 amino acids. As DNA, the CDR3 is TGTGCCAGCAGCCTAATGGGCGAGCAGTACTTC. It translates to CASSLMGEQYF.

This chain uses TRBV15 with TRBJ2-5; D is unresolved. Trimming took 0 bases from V and 5 from J, leaving 16 bases between them. CDR3 length: 16 amino acids. Germline loops: CDR1 LNHNV, CDR2 YYDKDF (reference sequence). Here the CDR3 reads CATSRDWSALGETQYF. DNA of the CDR3: TGTGCCACCAGCAGAGATTGGTCAGCCCTAGGGGAGACCCAGTACTTC.

The chain uses TRBV7-8 and TRBJ2-1, with 7 bases identical to TRBD2. This CDR3 is built from 14 residues. The V segment lost 3 bases and the J segment 4 bases; nucleotides outside the gene matches: 3. CDR1 is SGHVS and CDR2 is FQNEAQ in the germline V gene. DNA of the CDR3: TGTGCCAGCAGCTTGGGGGGGGGTTACAATGAGCAGTTCTTC. This encodes CASSLGGGYNEQFF.

The J gene is TRBJ2-3, the V gene TRBV7-8; D perhaps matches TRBD2 (5 bases). Germline V gene lookup returns CDR1 SGHVS and CDR2 FQNEAQ. The CDR3 has 16 amino acids. With 7 bases removed from V and 2 bases from J, the gap between germline ends came to 19 bases. CDR3 coding DNA: TGTGCCAGCACCAGAGACGGCGGGCCCTTCACAGATACGCAGTATTTT. It translates to CASTRDGGPFTDTQYF.

The chain combines TRBV7-3 with TRBJ2-3, with 12 bases matching TRBD2. The CDR3 is 16 residues long. The germline CDR1 and CDR2 sequences are SGHTA and FQGTGA. V dropped 5 bases and J dropped 4; count of bases not matched to a gene: 7. This chain's CDR3 is CASSPSGLAGSDTQYF. Written as DNA, the CDR3 is TGTGCCAGCAGCCCTTCGGGACTAGCGGGTTCAGATACGCAGTATTTT.

This sequence joins TRBV6-5 and TRBJ1-2; D ambiguous. Germline assignment: CDR1 MNHEY and CDR2 SVGAGI. This CDR3 region has 15 residues. The V end was cut by 0 bases, the J end by 1 base, with 9 bases between. The CDR3 nucleotides read TGTGCCAGCAGTTACTCGATACAGATTAACTATGGCTACACCTTC. This sequence encodes CASSYSIQINYGYTF.

The V call is TRBV2, the J call TRBJ2-5; 8 nucleotides align to TRBD1. The junction had 10 bases not matched to a gene; V was cut back by 3 bases and J by 7 bases. The CDR3 covers 15 residues. Germline V lookup: CDR1 SNHLY, CDR2 FYNNEI. CDR3 sequence (DNA): TGTGCCAGCAGTGACCAGACAGGGGATTTAGGGACCCAGTACTTC. It is translated as CASSDQTGDLGTQYF.

The V and J genes are TRBV10-3 and TRBJ1-4, with 10 positions matching TRBD1. Germline-derived CDR1 and CDR2 are ENHRY and SYGVKD. This CDR3 is built from 13 residues. Trimming took 10 bases from V and 7 from J; bases not matched to a gene: 6. The CDR3 DNA reads TGTGCCACCCGGGACAGGGGAGTTGAAAAACTGTTTTTT. It encodes CATRDRGVEKLFF.